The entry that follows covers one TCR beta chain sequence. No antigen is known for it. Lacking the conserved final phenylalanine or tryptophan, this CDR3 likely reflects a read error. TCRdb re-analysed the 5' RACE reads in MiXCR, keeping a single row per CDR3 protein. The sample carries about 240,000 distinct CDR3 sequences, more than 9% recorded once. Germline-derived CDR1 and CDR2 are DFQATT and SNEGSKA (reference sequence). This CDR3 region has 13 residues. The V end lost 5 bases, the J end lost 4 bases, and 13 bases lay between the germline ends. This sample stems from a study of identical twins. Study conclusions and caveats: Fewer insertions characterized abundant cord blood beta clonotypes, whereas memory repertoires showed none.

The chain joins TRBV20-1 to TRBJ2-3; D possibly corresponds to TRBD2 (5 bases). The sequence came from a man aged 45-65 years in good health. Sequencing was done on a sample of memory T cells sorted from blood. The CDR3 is CSALRGLPDTQYS. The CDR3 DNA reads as TGCAGTGCTTTACGGGGATTACCAGATACGCAGTATTCT.